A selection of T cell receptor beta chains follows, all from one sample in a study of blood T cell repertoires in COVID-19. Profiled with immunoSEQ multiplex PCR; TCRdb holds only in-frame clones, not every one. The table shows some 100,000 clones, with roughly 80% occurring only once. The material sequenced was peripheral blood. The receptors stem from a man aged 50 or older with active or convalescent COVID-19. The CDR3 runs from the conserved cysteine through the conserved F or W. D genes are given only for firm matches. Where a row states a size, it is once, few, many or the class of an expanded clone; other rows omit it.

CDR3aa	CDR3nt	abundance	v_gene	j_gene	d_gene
CASSSAGGYYNEQFF	TGCGCCAGCAGCTCGGCCGGGGGGTACTACAATGAGCAGTTCTTC	NA	TRBV5-1	TRBJ2-1	TRBD2
CASSSPSQETQYF	TGTGCCAGCAGTTCTCCTAGTCAAGAGACCCAGTACTTC	NA	TRBV27	TRBJ2-5	NA
CASSPPLGRDLSVDEQFF	TGTGCCAGCAGCCCCCCCTTGGGGCGGGACTTATCGGTGGATGAGCAGTTCTTC	NA	TRBV11-3	TRBJ2-1	NA
CASSPDRDTEAFF	TGTGCCAGCTCACCCGACAGGGACACTGAAGCTTTCTTT	NA	TRBV18	TRBJ1-1	TRBD1
CASSVEPSSYNEQFF	TGTGCCAGCAGCGTAGAGCCGAGCTCCTACAATGAGCAGTTCTTC	few	TRBV9	TRBJ2-1	NA
CAWSVLAGDNEQFF	TGTGCCTGGAGTGTCCTAGCGGGAGACAATGAGCAGTTCTTC	NA	TRBV30	TRBJ2-1	TRBD2
CASTRDRGDTEAFF	TGTGCCAGCACCCGGGACAGGGGAGACACTGAAGCTTTCTTT	NA	TRBV7-3	TRBJ1-1	TRBD1
CASSDRGTGNQPQHF	TGTGCCAGTAGTGACAGGGGGACGGGCAATCAGCCCCAGCATTTT	NA	TRBV19	TRBJ1-5	TRBD1
CASSMTDAGATEAFF	TGTGCCAGCTCAATGACTGACGCGGGGGCCACTGAAGCTTTCTTT	NA	TRBV2	TRBJ1-1	NA
CASSQDSGGAYNEQFF	TGCGCCAGCAGCCAAGATAGCGGTGGGGCTTACAATGAGCAGTTCTTC	NA	TRBV4-1	TRBJ2-1	NA
CASSTGDRDTGELFF	TGCGCCAGCAGCACCGGGGACAGAGACACCGGGGAGCTGTTTTTT	NA	TRBV5-1	TRBJ2-2	TRBD1
CASSPSGTSIDTQYF	TGTGCCAGTAGTCCTAGCGGGACATCTATAGATACGCAGTATTTT	NA	TRBV19	TRBJ2-3	TRBD2
CASSLGRDHGYTF	TGTGCCAGCAGCTTAGGCAGGGATCATGGCTACACCTTC	NA	TRBV11-3	TRBJ1-2	NA
CAWRLGLAGDKRRTDTQYF	TGTGCCTGGAGATTAGGGTTGGCGGGGGACAAACGAAGGACAGATACGCAGTATTTT	NA	TRBV30	TRBJ2-3	NA
CASSARTSGDTGELFF	TGTGCCAGCAGCGCTCGGACTAGCGGCGACACCGGGGAGCTGTTTTTT	NA	TRBV5-4	TRBJ2-2	TRBD2
CASTISPRAEKLFF	TGTGCCAGCACCATAAGTCCCAGGGCTGAAAAACTGTTTTTT	NA	TRBV11-2	TRBJ1-4	NA
CSAIRGEGLHF	TGCAGTGCTATTAGAGGGGAGGGCCTCCACTTT	NA	TRBV20-1	TRBJ1-6	NA
CASSLARDRLYNEQFF	TGTGCCAGCAGCCTAGCCCGGGACAGGTTATACAATGAGCAGTTCTTC	NA	TRBV11-1	TRBJ2-1	TRBD1
CASSYGGEETQYF	TGTGCCAGCAGTTACGGGGGGGAAGAGACCCAGTACTTC	NA	TRBV6-5	TRBJ2-5	TRBD2
CASSSRVSGAYEQYF	TGTGCCAGTAGTTCCCGGGTTAGCGGGGCCTACGAGCAGTACTTC	NA	TRBV19	TRBJ2-7	TRBD2
CASSLQGGLTDTQYF	TGTGCCAGCAGTTTACAGGGGGGCCTCACAGATACGCAGTATTTT	NA	TRBV28	TRBJ2-3	NA
CASSLKFQGAGELFF	TGTGCCAGCAGTTTAAAGTTTCAGGGTGCCGGGGAGCTGTTTTTT	few	TRBV27	TRBJ2-2	NA
CASLLKQYF	TGTGCCAGTTTACTTAAGCAGTACTTC	once	TRBV6-4	TRBJ2-7	NA
CASSRGQINYGYTF	TGTGCCAGCTCCCGAGGACAGATTAACTATGGCTACACCTTC	NA	TRBV18	TRBJ1-2	NA
CASGLAGLAYEQYF	TGTGCCAGTGGACTAGCGGGTCTAGCCTACGAGCAGTACTTC	NA	TRBV7-2	TRBJ2-7	TRBD2
CASSLSTNTEAFF	TGTGCCAGCAGCTTATCTACGAACACTGAAGCTTTCTTT	NA	TRBV11-2	TRBJ1-1	NA
CASSLGREGPIDEQFF	TGTGCCAGCAGCTTAGGGCGGGAGGGCCCGATCGATGAGCAGTTCTTC	NA	TRBV11-3	TRBJ2-1	TRBD2
CASSLGVRPHTF	TGTGCCAGCAGCCTGGGAGTAAGGCCCCACACCTTC	NA	TRBV7-9	TRBJ1-2	NA